This T cell receptor (beta chain) derives from a study of blood T cells in healthy people across ages (dated by TCRdb to about 2015). A note on the overall study: In model experiments, roughly one uniquely barcoded TCR beta cDNA molecule per two T cells was captured by template switching. Donors of different ages were randomly distributed across sequencing lanes to avoid experimental bias. For two donors (one aged 18 to 30 and one aged 80 or older), the study analyzed two additional independent replicas of 1 million unique cDNA reads from the same blood draw. The donors were divided into four age groups: young (average around 16 years), middle-aged (roughly 42), aged (around 59) and long-lived (about 80). The study measured age-related changes in TCR beta repertoire diversity using deep sequencing normalized with unique cDNA molecular identifiers.

What the study reported, not specific to this receptor: As age increased, observed TCR beta diversity per million T cells dropped in a roughly linear way, and a significant reduction was already evident by age 40. Because donor CMV infection status was unknown, age-related changes in expanded clonotypes were potentially confounded. Estimates of total diversity based on one million sequenced T cells were regarded as lower bounds and as underestimates. Since profiling was done on bulk unsorted PBMCs, naive and antigen-experienced compartments could not be conclusively compared. Observed TCR beta diversity correlated strongly with the percentage of naive T cells measured by flow cytometry. Compared with the aged group, the long-lived group had more naive CD4+ T cells, fewer expanded clones and increased TCR diversity, a pattern suggesting age selection.

V loses 0 bases of germline sequence and J loses 1 base, and the interval between the two ends is 7 bases. The CDR3 contains 15 residues, cysteine and phenylalanine counted. Only CDR3 DNA is held: 45 bases, read in frame from base 1. As encoded in the germline V gene, CDR1 is MNHEY while CDR2 is SVGEGT. Libraries were built with 5' RACE. Sequencing was performed on an Illumina HiSeq 2500. A second PCR of about 7 to 12 cycles was run with a J-beta primer mix and a sample-barcoded 5' primer. Each TCR beta cDNA molecule received a unique molecular identifier from a template-switch 5' adaptor carrying 12 random nucleotides. At least 2.5 million CDR3-containing paired-end reads were obtained from each sample. First-strand cDNA was synthesized from all RNA with the Mint cDNA synthesis kit, primed by a TRBC-specific oligonucleotide. All cDNA was treated with uracil-DNA glycosylase and then went through a first 18-cycle PCR with the universal primers M1SS and BC2_uni_R. As for how the authors treated the data: Normalization of each sample was performed by random selection of 1 million high-quality reads, each carrying a distinct molecular identifier. Instead of being binned into consensus sequences, reads with shared molecular identifiers were discarded. CDR3 identification, clonotype clustering and error correction used MiTCR with a Q25 quality threshold and the strictest error-elimination algorithm. A nonparametric unseen species model with Euler transformation was used to estimate a lower bound on total TCR beta diversity. TCRdb trimmed the raw reads at Q25, called clones with MiXCR and kept productive beta chains. Entries are consolidated by CDR3 protein sequence, retaining the most common genes and DNA. In this record, the V and J calls reflect TCRdb's handling and not the investigators' own analysis. This sample holds 700,000 to 950,000 distinct CDR3 sequences; about 40% were observed only once. Jointly, the top ten make up around 20% of the sample.

This clonotype came up a few times. No antigen is known for it. Within one base of it there is no much larger clone, and no base qualities were kept. The roughly 38 donors, aged roughly 6 to 95 years, were systemically healthy Caucasian individuals from Russia. Roughly 9.5 milliliters of peripheral blood were drawn from each donor into EDTA-treated Vacutainer tubes. PBMCs were isolated by Ficoll-Paque density-gradient centrifugation, with at least 6.5 million obtained per sample. Total RNA was extracted from PBMCs with Trizol reagent, with at least 6 micrograms obtained per sample. Naive CD45RAhigh/CD27high T cell percentages were measured by flow cytometry on a PBMC aliquot from every donor.

The material sequenced was blood. The TCR comes from a woman in her sixties in good health. Recombination connected TRBV6-2 or TRBV6-3 to TRBJ2-4; the D gene is perhaps TRBD1, on 5 matching bases. The DNA sequence is as follows: TGTGCCAGCAGTTACTCGTCAGGGGCCAAAAACATTCAGTACTTC. It codes for CASSYSSGAKNIQYF.